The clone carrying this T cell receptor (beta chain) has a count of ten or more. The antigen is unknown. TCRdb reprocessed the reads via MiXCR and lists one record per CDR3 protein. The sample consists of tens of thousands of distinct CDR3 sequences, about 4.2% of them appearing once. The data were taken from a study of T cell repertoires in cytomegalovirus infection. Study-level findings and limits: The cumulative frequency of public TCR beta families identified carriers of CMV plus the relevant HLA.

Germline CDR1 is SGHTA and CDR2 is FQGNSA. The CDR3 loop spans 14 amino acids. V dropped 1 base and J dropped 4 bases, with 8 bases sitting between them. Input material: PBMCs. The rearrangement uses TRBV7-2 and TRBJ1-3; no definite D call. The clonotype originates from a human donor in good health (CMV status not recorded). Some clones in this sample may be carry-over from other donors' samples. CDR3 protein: CASSLVLGGNTIYF. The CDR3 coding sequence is TGTGCCAGCAGCTTAGTTTTGGGAGGAAACACCATATATTTT. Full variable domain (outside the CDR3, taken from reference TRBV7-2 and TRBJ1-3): GAGVSQSPSNKVTEKGKDVELRCDPISGHTALYWYRQSLGQGLEFLIYFQGNSAPDKSGLPSDRFSAERTGGSVSTLTIQRTQQEDSAVYLCASSLVLGGNTIYFGEGSWLTVV.